This TCR beta chain came from a study of cytomegalovirus exposure and HLA in healthy donors. Study-wide results and caveats: Researchers reported in a later analysis that common viral pathogens appeared linked to several top clusters. Indistinguishable V segments such as TRBV6-2 and TRBV6-3 were excluded. An Asian-associated ancestry cluster reportedly showed fewer N-insertions than the approximately 670-donor mean in a later analysis.

Details on this clone: What it binds is unknown.

With 60 Vbeta and 13 Jbeta primers, the PCR was carried out. The repertoire was sequenced with immunoSEQ multiplex PCR; TCRdb's copy has only in-frame clones and lacks some. Of roughly 200,000 clones in the sample, more than 60% are singletons; the top ten hold about 1.5%. The V end was cut by 0 bases, the J end by 5 bases, with 9 bases between. CDR1 and CDR2 (germline): SGHNT, YYREEE (reference sequence). The CDR3 is 14 amino acids. Sequenced: PBMCs. V and J are TRBV5-4 and TRBJ2-1; D possibly corresponds to TRBD2 (6 bases). The TCR sequence derives from a man aged 50 or older in good health and CMV-seronegative. The CDR3 nucleotides are TGTGCCAGCAGCTTGGCCGGGAGCAACAATGAGCAGTTCTTC. Amino acids: CASSLAGSNNEQFF.